The rows below give T cell receptor beta chains drawn from one sample of a study of T-cell memory formation after mild COVID-19. MiXCR, run by TCRdb on the 5' RACE reads, gives a single entry per CDR3 protein. This table holds some 210,000 distinct CDR3 sequences, 15% to 20% found once. Sequences were obtained from PBMCs or a T cell subset sorted from them (not recorded which). Source of these receptors: an adult woman who had mild COVID-19 (a few samples of this study predate the infection). Cell type and time point are not known. CDR3s include the opening cysteine and the closing phenylalanine or tryptophan. Fields, in order: J gene, CDR3 length, V gene, CDR3 protein.

>TRBJ2-3|17|TRBV5-1
CASSASVVGTTPELRYF
>TRBJ2-1|11|TRBV4-1
CASSQDGTEFF
>TRBJ2-3|13|TRBV30
CAWSAPMGRTQYF
>TRBJ1-2|15|TRBV14
CASSQDHQGFNGYTF
>TRBJ2-3|14|TRBV20-1
CSARAAGRGDTQYF
>TRBJ2-1|15|TRBV4-2
CASSQGGAGRNEQFF
>TRBJ2-1|15|TRBV12-3/TRBV12-4
CASTSWEGNYNEQFF
>TRBJ2-3|16|TRBV7-8
CASSFLTGGSGDTQYF
>TRBJ1-6|16|TRBV6-2/TRBV6-3
CASSPRDRGVNSPLHF
>TRBJ2-7|14|TRBV6-2/TRBV6-3
CASRTSGSSYEQYF
>TRBJ1-2|16|TRBV11-3
CASSLGGQAANYGYTF
>TRBJ2-1|15|TRBV12-3/TRBV12-4
CASSRLAGESNEQFF
>TRBJ2-1|17|TRBV10-3
CAISDRLAGGSYNEQFF
>TRBJ1-2|14|TRBV5-4
CASSFGQASYGYTF
>TRBJ2-7|16|TRBV28
CASSSDSEYPSYEQYF
>TRBJ2-3|13|TRBV29-1
CSVRHVSTDTQYF
>TRBJ2-5|14|TRBV7-6
CASSEARQGGTQYF
>TRBJ1-6|15|TRBV6-5
CASRRDRGFNSPLHF
>TRBJ1-3|17|TRBV12-3/TRBV12-4
CASRGTGIPYSGNTIYF
>TRBJ1-6|13|TRBV7-3
CASSSQQGSPLHF
>TRBJ1-1|14|TRBV6-2/TRBV6-3
CASSIQGARTEAFF
>TRBJ1-1|15|TRBV18
CASSPEWLVSTEAFF
>TRBJ2-2|16|TRBV5-1
CASSLVPGASTGELFF
>TRBJ1-4|15|TRBV4-1
CASSQGQGAIEKLFF
>TRBJ2-5|16|TRBV29-1
CSVGNPGPGRGETQYF
>TRBJ2-1|15|TRBV20-1
CSARQAGGGRNEQFF
>TRBJ1-4|13|TRBV24-1
CATRGAANEKLFF
>TRBJ1-1|14|TRBV29-1
CSVHNSIGNTEAFF
>TRBJ2-1|17|TRBV9
CASSVAPTSGGYNEQFF
>TRBJ2-1|11|TRBV24-1
CATSRIGEQFF
>TRBJ1-4|14|TRBV5-1
CASSSQRGDEKLFF
>TRBJ2-1|14|TRBV5-1
CASTYSGTYNEQFF
>TRBJ1-2|16|TRBV5-1
CASSSRDRADFEGYTF
>TRBJ2-1|16|TRBV7-2
CASSITRDRGYNEQFF
>TRBJ2-5|14|TRBV20-1
CSARDWQSQETQYF
>TRBJ1-5|13|TRBV5-6
CASSSGPRQPQHF
>TRBJ2-7|12|TRBV7-9
CASSLVVYEQYF
>TRBJ2-2|13|TRBV14
CASSQERLGELFF
>TRBJ1-2|15|TRBV12-3/TRBV12-4
CASSHIHGSNYGYTF
>TRBJ2-1|12|TRBV19
CASSTQVNEQFF
>TRBJ2-1|16|TRBV13
CASSLDPGVVNNEQFF
>TRBJ2-7|13|TRBV10-3
CAIRGRNSYEQYF
>TRBJ2-3|18|TRBV24-1
CATSEGTGGRSYTDTQYF
>TRBJ2-7|14|TRBV4-1
CASSQEGNSYEQYF
>TRBJ1-1|13|TRBV5-1
CASSLMDGGQAFF
>TRBJ2-5|12|TRBV20-1
CSPGVSQETQYF
>TRBJ1-1|14|TRBV11-2
CASSYRTGNTEAFF
>TRBJ2-6|18|TRBV7-7
CASSLRQGPPSGANVLTF
>TRBJ1-2|13|TRBV29-1
CSASDRGWYGYTF
>TRBJ1-1|13|TRBV14
CASSLTFNTEAFF
>TRBJ2-5|11|TRBV6-1
CASIRAETQYF
>TRBJ2-1|16|TRBV5-1
CASSPAGATIYNEQFF
>TRBJ2-1|16|TRBV6-6
CASRDRGAGGNNEQFF
>TRBJ1-1|12|TRBV29-1
CSVEVSNTEAFF
>TRBJ2-6|12|TRBV20-1
CSAISGANVLTF
>TRBJ2-7|15|TRBV20-1
CSANRALAGVREQYF
>TRBJ1-1|14|TRBV12-3/TRBV12-4
CAISRGATNTEAFF
>TRBJ2-7|13|TRBV12-3/TRBV12-4
CASSTGTAYEQYF